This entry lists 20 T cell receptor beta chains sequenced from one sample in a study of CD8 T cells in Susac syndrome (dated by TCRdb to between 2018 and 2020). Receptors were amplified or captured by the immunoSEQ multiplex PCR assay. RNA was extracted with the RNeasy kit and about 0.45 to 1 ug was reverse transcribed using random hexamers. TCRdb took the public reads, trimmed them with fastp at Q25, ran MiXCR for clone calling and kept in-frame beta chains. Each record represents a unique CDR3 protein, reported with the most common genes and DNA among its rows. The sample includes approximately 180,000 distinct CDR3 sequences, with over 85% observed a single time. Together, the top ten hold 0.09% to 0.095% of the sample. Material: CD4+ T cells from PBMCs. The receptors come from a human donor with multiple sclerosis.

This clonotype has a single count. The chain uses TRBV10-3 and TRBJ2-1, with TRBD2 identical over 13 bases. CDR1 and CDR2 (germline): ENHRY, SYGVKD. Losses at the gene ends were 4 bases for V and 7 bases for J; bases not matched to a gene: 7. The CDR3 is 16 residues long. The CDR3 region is CAISGYTSGRGNEQFF. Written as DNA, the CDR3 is TGTGCCATCAGTGGGTACACTAGCGGGAGGGGTAATGAGCAGTTCTTC.

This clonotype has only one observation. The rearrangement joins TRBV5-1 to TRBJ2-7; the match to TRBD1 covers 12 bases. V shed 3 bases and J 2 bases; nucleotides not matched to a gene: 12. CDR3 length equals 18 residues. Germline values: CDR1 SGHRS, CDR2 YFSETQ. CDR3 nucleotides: TGCGCCAGCAGCTCGCCCGGGGACAGGGGGCTTTCAGCCTACGAGCAGTACTTC. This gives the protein CASSSPGDRGLSAYEQYF.

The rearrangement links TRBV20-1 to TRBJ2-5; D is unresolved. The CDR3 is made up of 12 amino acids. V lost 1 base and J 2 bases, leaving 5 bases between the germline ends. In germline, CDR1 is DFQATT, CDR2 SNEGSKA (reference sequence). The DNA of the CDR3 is TGCAGTGCTAGAGGCCAGCAAGAGACCCAGTACTTC. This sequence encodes CSARGQQETQYF.

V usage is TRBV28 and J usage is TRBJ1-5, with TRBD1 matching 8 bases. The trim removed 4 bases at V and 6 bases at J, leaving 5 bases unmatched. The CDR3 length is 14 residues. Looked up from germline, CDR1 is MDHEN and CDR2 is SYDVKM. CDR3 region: CASSSTGGAQPQHF. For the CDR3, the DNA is TGTGCCAGCAGTTCCACAGGGGGGGCTCAGCCCCAGCATTTT. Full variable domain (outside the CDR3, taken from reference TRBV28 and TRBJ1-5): DVKVTQSSRYLVKRTGEKVFLECVQDMDHENMFWYRQDPGLGLRLIYFSYDVKMKEKGDIPEGYSVSREKKERFSLILESASTNQTSMYLCASSSTGGAQPQHFGDGTRLSIL.

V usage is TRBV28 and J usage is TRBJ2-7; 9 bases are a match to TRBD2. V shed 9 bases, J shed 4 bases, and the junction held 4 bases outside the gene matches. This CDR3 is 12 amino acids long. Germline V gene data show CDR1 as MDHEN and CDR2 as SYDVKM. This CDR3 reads CASSGGGYEQYF. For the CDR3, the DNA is TGTGCCAGTAGCGGGGGAGGTTACGAGCAGTACTTC.

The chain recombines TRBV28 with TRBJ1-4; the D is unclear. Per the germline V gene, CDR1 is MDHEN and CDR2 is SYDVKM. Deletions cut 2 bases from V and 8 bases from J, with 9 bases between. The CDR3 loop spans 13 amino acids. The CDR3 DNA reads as TGTGCCAGCAGTTTAGGGAGGAGGGAAAAACTGTTTTTT. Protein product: CASSLGRREKLFF.

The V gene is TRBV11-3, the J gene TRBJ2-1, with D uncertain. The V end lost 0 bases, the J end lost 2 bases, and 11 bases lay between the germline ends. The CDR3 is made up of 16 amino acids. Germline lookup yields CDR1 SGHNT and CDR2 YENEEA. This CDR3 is CASSLDGQEPYNEQFF. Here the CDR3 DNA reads TGTGCCAGCAGCTTAGATGGGCAGGAACCCTACAATGAGCAGTTCTTC.

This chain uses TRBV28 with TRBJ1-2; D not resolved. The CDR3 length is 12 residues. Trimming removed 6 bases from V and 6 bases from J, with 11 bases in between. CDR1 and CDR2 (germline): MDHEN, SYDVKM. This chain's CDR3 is CASSSKPDGYTF. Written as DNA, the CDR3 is TGTGCCAGCAGCTCAAAGCCGGATGGCTACACCTTC.

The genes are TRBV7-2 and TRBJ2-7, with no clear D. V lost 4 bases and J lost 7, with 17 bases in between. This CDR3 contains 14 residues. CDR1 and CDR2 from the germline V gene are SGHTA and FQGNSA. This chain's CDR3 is CASSSGGSLGEQYF. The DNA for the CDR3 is TGTGCCAGCAGCTCCGGTGGAAGTCTAGGAGAGCAGTACTTC. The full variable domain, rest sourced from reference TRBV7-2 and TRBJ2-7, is GAGVSQSPSNKVTEKGKDVELRCDPISGHTALYWYRQSLGQGLEFLIYFQGNSAPDKSGLPSDRFSAERTGGSVSTLTIQRTQQEDSAVYLCASSSGGSLGEQYFGPGTRLTVT.

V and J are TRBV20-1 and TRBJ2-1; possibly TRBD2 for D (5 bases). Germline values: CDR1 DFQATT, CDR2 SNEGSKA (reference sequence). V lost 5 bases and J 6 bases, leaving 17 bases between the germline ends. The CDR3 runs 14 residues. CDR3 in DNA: TGCAGTGCTTGGTTGTCCGGGATGCTCAATGAGCAGTTCTTC. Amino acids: CSAWLSGMLNEQFF.

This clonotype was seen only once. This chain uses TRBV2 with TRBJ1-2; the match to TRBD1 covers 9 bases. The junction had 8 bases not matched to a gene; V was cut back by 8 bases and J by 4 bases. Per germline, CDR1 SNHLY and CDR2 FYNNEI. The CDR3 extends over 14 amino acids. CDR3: CASGGQGFFYGYTF. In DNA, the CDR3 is TGTGCCAGCGGAGGACAGGGGTTCTTCTATGGCTACACCTTC.

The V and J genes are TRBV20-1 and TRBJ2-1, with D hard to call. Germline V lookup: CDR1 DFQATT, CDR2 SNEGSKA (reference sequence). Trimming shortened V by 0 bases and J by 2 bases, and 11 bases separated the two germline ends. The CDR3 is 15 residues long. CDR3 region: CSARDSLLPYNEQFF. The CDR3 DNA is TGCAGTGCTAGAGATAGTCTACTCCCCTACAATGAGCAGTTCTTC.

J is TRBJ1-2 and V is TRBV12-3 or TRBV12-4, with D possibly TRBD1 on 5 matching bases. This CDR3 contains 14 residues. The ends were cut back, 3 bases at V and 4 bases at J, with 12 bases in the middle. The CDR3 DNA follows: TGTGCCAGCAGTTTCGCCGACAGAACCTATGGCTACACCTTC. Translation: CASSFADRTYGYTF.

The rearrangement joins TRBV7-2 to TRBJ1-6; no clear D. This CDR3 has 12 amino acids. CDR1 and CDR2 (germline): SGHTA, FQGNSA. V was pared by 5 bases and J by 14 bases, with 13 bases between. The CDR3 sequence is CASSQSGFTLHF. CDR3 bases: TGTGCCAGCAGCCAGTCCGGTTTCACCCTCCACTTT.

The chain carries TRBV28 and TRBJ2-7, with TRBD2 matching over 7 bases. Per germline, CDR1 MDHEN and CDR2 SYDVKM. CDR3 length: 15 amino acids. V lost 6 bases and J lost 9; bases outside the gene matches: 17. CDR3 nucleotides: TGTGCCAGCAGAACTACCGGGACTACCATAGTGGCGCAGTACTTC. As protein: CASRTTGTTIVAQYF.

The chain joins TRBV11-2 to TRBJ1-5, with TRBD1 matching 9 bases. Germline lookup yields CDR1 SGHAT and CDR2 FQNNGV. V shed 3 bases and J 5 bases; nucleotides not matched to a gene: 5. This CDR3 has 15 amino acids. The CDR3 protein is CASSFWDRAHQPQHF. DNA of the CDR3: TGTGCCAGCAGCTTCTGGGACAGGGCCCATCAGCCCCAGCATTTT. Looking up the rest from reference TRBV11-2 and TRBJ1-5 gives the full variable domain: EAGVAQSPRYKIIEKRQSVAFWCNPISGHATLYWYQQILGQGPKLLIQFQNNGVVDDSQLPKDRFSAERLKGVDSTLKIQPAKLEDSAVYLCASSFWDRAHQPQHFGDGTRLSIL.

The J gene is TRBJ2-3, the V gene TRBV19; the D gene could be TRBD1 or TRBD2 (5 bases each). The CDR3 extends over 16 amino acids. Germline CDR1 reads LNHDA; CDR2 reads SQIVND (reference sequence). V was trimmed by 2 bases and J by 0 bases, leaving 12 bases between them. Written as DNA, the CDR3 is TGTGCCAGTAGTATACCCCGGGGACCCAGCACAGATACGCAGTATTTT. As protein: CASSIPRGPSTDTQYF.

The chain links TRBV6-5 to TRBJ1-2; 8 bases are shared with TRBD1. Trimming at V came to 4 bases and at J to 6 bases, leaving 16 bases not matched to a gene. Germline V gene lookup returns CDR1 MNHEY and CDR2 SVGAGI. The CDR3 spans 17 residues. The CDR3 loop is CASSFYYRGREVNGYTF. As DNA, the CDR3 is TGTGCCAGCAGTTTCTACTACAGGGGGAGGGAAGTAAATGGCTACACCTTC.

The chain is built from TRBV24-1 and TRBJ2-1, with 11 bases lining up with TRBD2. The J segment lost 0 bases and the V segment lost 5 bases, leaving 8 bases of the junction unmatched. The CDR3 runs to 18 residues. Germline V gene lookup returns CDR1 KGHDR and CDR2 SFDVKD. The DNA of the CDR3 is TGTGCCACCAGTGGCACAGGGACTAGCGGAAGCTCCTACAATGAGCAGTTCTTC. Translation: CATSGTGTSGSSYNEQFF.

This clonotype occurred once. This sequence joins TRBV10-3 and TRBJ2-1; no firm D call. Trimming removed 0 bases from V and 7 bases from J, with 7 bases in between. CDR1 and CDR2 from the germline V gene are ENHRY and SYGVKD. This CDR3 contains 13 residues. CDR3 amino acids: CAISESVRNEQFF. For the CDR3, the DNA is TGTGCCATCAGTGAGTCGGTCCGGAATGAGCAGTTCTTC.